This T cell receptor beta chain was recorded in a study of T cell responses to AZD1222 COVID-19 vaccine (dated by TCRdb to the early 2020s). Background on the whole study: A total of just over 230 trial participants underwent TCR sequencing, of whom 200 to 220 had received two doses of AZD1222 and some 25 had received two doses of the MenACWY control vaccine. Enrollment into the trials was organized by age into subgroups of 18-55, 56-69 and 70-plus years, and those subgroups contained roughly 160, 29 and 62 TCR-sequenced participants, respectively. Points the paper makes about the study in general: Because no samples from the day 14 peak response were available, repertoires could be characterized only after the peak T cell response. Epitopes outside the regions mutated in the B.1.351 and B.1.1.7 variants were reportedly recognized by nearly half of the unique spike-specific TCRs. The vaccine-associated CD4 TCRs covered the entire spike protein, and the dominant responses fell in regions 160-218 and 743-854. Conclusions about previously exposed vaccinees are limited, since just six AZD1222 recipients were seropositive for SARS-CoV-2 at baseline. After two AZD1222 doses, both the breadth and the depth of spike-specific TCRs were significantly higher than at day 0 and than in MenACWY recipients. The 56-69-year group was small, and its depth increase did not reach significance, likely because of low power. Participants were mostly white British, with more females than males. The authors suggested clonal diversity may have been underestimated.

This clone came up a few times. The specificity of this receptor is unknown. No much larger clonotype is one base removed from it; base qualities were not supplied. The CDR3 regions of human TCRbeta chains were subjected to immunosequencing. As for the authors' bioinformatics: TCRs in the repertoires were matched against a reference library of SARS-CoV-2-specific TCRs that had been generated with the MIRA antigen-specificity platform. Breadth was defined as the fraction of unique TCRs that were SARS-CoV-2-associated. Depth was defined as the fraction of total T cells that were SARS-CoV-2-associated. Using the MIRA data, every spike-specific TCR was mapped to the spike region that the TCR reacted to and assigned to either a CD4 or a CD8 class. Log10-transformed breadth and depth values were compared by one-way ANOVA with Sidak's multiple comparisons tests. The source is immuneACCESS, and TCRdb retained only in-frame sequences with V and J called. Part of the clones is not carried over; for the studies checked, unresolved V genes explain less than half of this, and the remainder is unexplained. V, J and clone size reflect that table, while D and trimming were determined from the DNA. A total of tens of thousands of clones appear in this sample, around 82% of them only once. Of the sample, approximately 47% falls within the top ten clones.

Cut back by 4 bases and 0 bases, the V and J ends lie 13 bases apart. According to the germline V gene, CDR1 reads LGHNA and CDR2 reads YNFKEQ. The CDR3 runs 17 residues from the cysteine to the phenylalanine. Only the CDR3 part of the read is kept: 51 bases, read in frame from the first base. The time point tag for this specimen amounts to: about 28 days (+/-7) after the second vaccine dose. AZD1222 recipients given second doses at about 4 weeks or at about 12 weeks were pooled, since spike-specific TCR depth and breadth were not found to differ between the two schedules. Vaccinee samples came from UK trials COV001 and COV002, including a single-blind randomized controlled phase 2/3 trial of AZD1222 (ChAdOx1 nCoV-19) in healthy adults. For TCRbeta chain sequencing, PBMC samples were collected from trial participants at day 0 and at day 28 after the second dose.

Specimen: peripheral blood, collected 28 days after the second AZD1222 dose. The TCR was taken from an adult who received the AZD1222 COVID-19 vaccine. The V and J genes are TRBV4-2 and TRBJ2-6; TRBD1 is a weak D gene call, 6 bases matching. The base sequence is TGTGCCAGCAGCCGGGACACCCATTCCTCTGGGGCCAACGTCCTGACTTTC. It encodes CASSRDTHSSGANVLTF.